This is a list of T cell receptor beta chains from one sample in a study of blood T cell repertoires in COVID-19. The assay was immunoSEQ multiplex PCR, and TCRdb's table has in-frame clones only and misses some. The sample holds some 350,000 clones, approximately 90% seen once. The material sequenced was PBMCs or T cells enriched from blood (not recorded which). The receptors originated from a man younger than 35 who had recovered from COVID-19. Each CDR3 is given with its conserved first and last residue. The D gene is left open where the match is weak. Clone size is given for some rows only: seen once, a few or many times, or a class if the clone is expanded.

j_gene | d_gene | abundance | v_gene | CDR3nt | CDR3aa
TRBJ1-2 | TRBD1 | NA | TRBV28 | TGTGCCAGCAGACAGGGGACTGACGGCTACACCTTC | CASRQGTDGYTF
TRBJ2-1 | TRBD2 | NA | TRBV6-5 | TGTGCCAGCAGATCAGGACTAGCGGGGCCGAATGAGCAGTTCTTC | CASRSGLAGPNEQFF
TRBJ2-1 | TRBD2 | once | TRBV3-1/TRBV3-2 | TGTGCCAGCAGCCAAGTAGGACTAGCCTACAATGAGCAGTTCTTC | CASSQVGLAYNEQFF
TRBJ2-3 | TRBD2 | NA | TRBV4-2 | TGTGCCAGCAGCTCCGCTAGCGGGAGTGACGATACGCAGTATTTT | CASSSASGSDDTQYF
TRBJ1-5 | NA | NA | TRBV6-2/TRBV6-3 | TGTGCCAGCAGTAACCCCCCACGTGGGGCAGGGATGTATAGCAATCAGCCCCAGCATTTT | CASSNPPRGAGMYSNQPQHF
TRBJ2-1 | NA | NA | TRBV28 | TGTGCCAGCAGCCCACCTACCGGGGATGCTGAGCAGTTCTTC | CASSPPTGDAEQFF
TRBJ1-2 | TRBD1 | NA | TRBV5-1 | TGCGCCAGCAGCCCCAGGGACAGGGGCTATGGCTACACCTTC | CASSPRDRGYGYTF
TRBJ2-1 | TRBD2 | NA | TRBV30 | TGTGCCTGGAGAGGGGCTAGCGGCTACAATGAGCAGTTCTTC | CAWRGASGYNEQFF
TRBJ1-2 | TRBD1 | NA | TRBV7-9 | TGTGCCAGCAGCTCAACAGGGGCCTATGGCTACACCTTC | CASSSTGAYGYTF
TRBJ1-5 | NA | NA | TRBV6-2/TRBV6-3 | TGTGCCAGCAGTTCTAACAATCAGCCCCAGCATTTT | CASSSNNQPQHF
TRBJ1-3 | TRBD1 | NA | TRBV4-1 | TGCGCCAGCAGCCGGGACAGGAGCTCTGGAAACACCATATATTTT | CASSRDRSSGNTIYF
TRBJ2-7 | TRBD1 | few | TRBV5-1 | TGCGCCAGCAGCAACGGACAGGGGGCGAACGAGCAGTACTTC | CASSNGQGANEQYF
TRBJ2-1 | NA | NA | TRBV2 | TGTGCCAGCAGTGTAGAGCAGGGGCCCCACTCCTACAATGAGCAGTTCTTC | CASSVEQGPHSYNEQFF
TRBJ1-5 | NA | NA | TRBV15 | TGTGCCACCAGCAGAGGGGACACCACGAATCAGCCCCAGCATTTT | CATSRGDTTNQPQHF
TRBJ2-7 | TRBD2 | NA | TRBV27 | TGTGCCAGCAGTTTGTCGGCACCACCGGGGGGCGAGCAGTACTTC | CASSLSAPPGGEQYF
TRBJ1-2 | NA | NA | TRBV19 | TGTGCCAGTAGTATAGCTCCGACAGCGGGAGTCGGTGGCTACACCTTC | CASSIAPTAGVGGYTF
TRBJ1-6 | NA | NA | TRBV10-3 | TGTGCCATCAGTGAGTCCGAGAGGAGCTCCTATAATTCACCCCTCCACTTT | CAISESERSSYNSPLHF
TRBJ1-2 | NA | NA | TRBV2 | TGTGCCAGCAGGAGACAGCCCTGGGGTCTTAATGGCTACACCTTC | CASRRQPWGLNGYTF
TRBJ2-3 | TRBD2 | NA | TRBV3-1/TRBV3-2 | TGTGCCAGCCCCCGGTCTGCGGCGGGGGGTAGCACAGATACGCAGTATTTT | CASPRSAAGGSTDTQYF
TRBJ2-3 | TRBD1 | NA | TRBV7-9 | TGTGCCAGCAGCTTGGGCAGGGGGCGGAACACAGATACGCAGTATTTT | CASSLGRGRNTDTQYF
TRBJ1-2 | NA | NA | TRBV6-5 | TGTGCCAGCAGTAAGACCCCCACGGAGGCCTATGGCTACACCTTC | CASSKTPTEAYGYTF
TRBJ1-5 | NA | NA | TRBV6-5 | TGTGCCAGCAGTTATGATGGACAAAGCAATCAGCCCCAGCATTTT | CASSYDGQSNQPQHF
TRBJ2-7 | TRBD2 | NA | TRBV3-1/TRBV3-2 | TGTGCCAGCAGCCGAGGACTAGCGGGGGGTAGTAACGAGCAGTACTTC | CASSRGLAGGSNEQYF
TRBJ1-4 | NA | once | TRBV9 | TGTGCCAGCAGCGCTTCCGCCGGGAATGAAAAACTGTTTTTT | CASSASAGNEKLFF
TRBJ2-7 | TRBD2 | NA | TRBV9 | TGTGCCAGCAGTAGGGGCGGGGGGAGCGAGCAGTACTTC | CASSRGGGSEQYF
TRBJ2-1 | NA | NA | TRBV5-1 | TGCGCCAGCAGCTCAGCGGATAGAAACGGGGGTGGTGAGCAGTTCTTC | CASSSADRNGGGEQFF
TRBJ2-1 | NA | once | TRBV19 | TGTGCCAGTAGTCAAGGGGGGGCAGGAGCACAGTTCTTC | CASSQGGAGAQFF
TRBJ2-1 | TRBD2 | NA | TRBV19 | TGTGCCAGTAGTATTGGTCCTAGCGGGAGGTTCAGGCATGAGCAGTTCTTC | CASSIGPSGRFRHEQFF
TRBJ2-2 | TRBD1 | NA | TRBV28 | TGTGCCAGCAGTTGGAGGGACAGGGACCCCGGGGAGCTGTTTTTT | CASSWRDRDPGELFF
TRBJ1-1 | NA | NA | TRBV13 | TGTGCCAGCAGCTTACCCCTCAGGAAGCGGGCGGCTTTCTTT | CASSLPLRKRAAFF
TRBJ2-7 | NA | NA | TRBV9 | TGTGCCAGCAGCGTAGACGGTTCCTACGAGCAGTACTTC | CASSVDGSYEQYF
TRBJ2-7 | TRBD1 | NA | TRBV9 | TGTGCCAGCAGCGCCGACAGGGACGGGTTCTACGAGCAGTACTTC | CASSADRDGFYEQYF
TRBJ2-1 | NA | NA | TRBV3-1/TRBV3-2 | TGTGCCAGCAGCCAAGTTCAAGGGGTCTACAATGAGCAGTTCTTC | CASSQVQGVYNEQFF
TRBJ2-7 | TRBD2 | NA | TRBV11-2 | TGTGCCAGCAGCCGCCAGGCGGGACTAGCTTCCTCCGAGCAGTACTTC | CASSRQAGLASSEQYF
TRBJ2-7 | NA | NA | TRBV5-6 | TGTGCCAGCAGCTTGGGTCAGATGCTTTCCTACGAGCAGTACTTC | CASSLGQMLSYEQYF
TRBJ1-3 | TRBD1 | NA | TRBV3-1/TRBV3-2 | TGTGCCAGCAGCCAAGATCTGTCGACAGGGACCTCTGGAAACACCATATATTTT | CASSQDLSTGTSGNTIYF
TRBJ2-1 | NA | NA | TRBV20-1 | TGCAGTGCGCCTCTATACAATGAGCAGTTCTTC | CSAPLYNEQFF
TRBJ1-2 | NA | few | TRBV7-9 | TGTGCCAGCAGCTCCTCCAGGTCCCAAACCTTC | CASSSSRSQTF
TRBJ2-7 | TRBD1 | NA | TRBV7-6 | TGTGCCAGCAGCCAACAGGGGTCGAGCTCCTACGAGCAGTACTTC | CASSQQGSSSYEQYF
TRBJ1-2 | NA | NA | TRBV2 | TGTGCCAGCAGTGAAGCTACAATAGGGGTGGGTGGCTACACCTTC | CASSEATIGVGGYTF
TRBJ1-5 | TRBD1 | NA | TRBV19 | TGTGCCAGTAGTACCACCCAGGGGGGTGGGAGCAATCAGCCCCAGCATTTT | CASSTTQGGGSNQPQHF
TRBJ2-1 | NA | NA | TRBV12-3/TRBV12-4 | TGTGCCAGCAGCATTGGCGGGAACAATGAGCAGTTCTTC | CASSIGGNNEQFF
TRBJ2-2 | TRBD2 | once | TRBV7-2 | TGTGCCAGCACCACTGGGGGGAGGGAAACCGGGGAGCTGTTTTTT | CASTTGGRETGELFF
TRBJ2-7 | NA | NA | TRBV7-2 | TGTGCCAGCAGCTTAGTCTGGCAATTTTCCTACGAGCAGTACTTC | CASSLVWQFSYEQYF
TRBJ2-5 | TRBD2 | NA | TRBV6-5 | TGTGCCAGCAGTTTACTAGCGGGCAGGGAGACCCAGTACTTC | CASSLLAGRETQYF
TRBJ2-1 | TRBD1 | NA | TRBV6-4 | TGTGCCAGCAGTAAAGGGGGCCACAATGAGCAGTTCTTC | CASSKGGHNEQFF
TRBJ1-2 | NA | few | TRBV4-3 | TGCGCCAGCAGCCAGACAGACTATGGCTACACCTTC | CASSQTDYGYTF
TRBJ1-2 | NA | NA | TRBV5-4 | TGTGCCAGCAGCTTGGGCAGTGAGGGCAAAGGCTACACCTTC | CASSLGSEGKGYTF
TRBJ1-2 | TRBD1 | NA | TRBV14 | TGTGCCAGCAGCCCAAGAATGGGACAGGGGGCGCGGGGCTACACCTTC | CASSPRMGQGARGYTF
TRBJ1-3 | NA | NA | TRBV6-2/TRBV6-3 | TGTGCCAGCAGTTTCGGGGTATATCGCGGAAACACCATATATTTT | CASSFGVYRGNTIYF
TRBJ2-6 | TRBD1 | NA | TRBV18 | TGTGCCAGCTCACCCCTGGGAGGGACAGGGGCCAGATTGAAAAGCTCTGGGGCCAACGTCCTGACTTTC | CASSPLGGTGARLKSSGANVLTF
TRBJ2-2 | TRBD1 | NA | TRBV15 | TGTGCCACCAAGGACAGGGGAACGAACACCGGGGAGCTGTTTTTT | CATKDRGTNTGELFF
TRBJ2-2 | TRBD2 | NA | TRBV2 | TGTGCCAGCAATATCCGCCAGGGAGGGAGCATGACCTCGAACACCGGGGAGCTGTTTTTT | CASNIRQGGSMTSNTGELFF
TRBJ2-1 | NA | NA | TRBV9 | TGTGCCAGCAGCGTAGTGGGGGCCGGCTACAATGAGCAGTTCTTC | CASSVVGAGYNEQFF
TRBJ1-5 | NA | NA | TRBV19 | TGTGCCAGTAGTCAGTATAGCAATCAGCCCCAGCATTTT | CASSQYSNQPQHF
TRBJ1-2 | TRBD1 | NA | TRBV5-1 | TGCGCCAGCAGCCTAGAGGGACAGACCACCTATGGCTACACCTTC | CASSLEGQTTYGYTF
TRBJ2-3 | NA | NA | TRBV2 | TGTGCCAGCAGTGACCACAGAAGCACAGATACGCAGTATTTT | CASSDHRSTDTQYF
TRBJ2-5 | TRBD1 | NA | TRBV5-1 | TGCGCCAGCAGCTCCGGGACAGGTTCCCTGGAGACCCAGTACTTC | CASSSGTGSLETQYF